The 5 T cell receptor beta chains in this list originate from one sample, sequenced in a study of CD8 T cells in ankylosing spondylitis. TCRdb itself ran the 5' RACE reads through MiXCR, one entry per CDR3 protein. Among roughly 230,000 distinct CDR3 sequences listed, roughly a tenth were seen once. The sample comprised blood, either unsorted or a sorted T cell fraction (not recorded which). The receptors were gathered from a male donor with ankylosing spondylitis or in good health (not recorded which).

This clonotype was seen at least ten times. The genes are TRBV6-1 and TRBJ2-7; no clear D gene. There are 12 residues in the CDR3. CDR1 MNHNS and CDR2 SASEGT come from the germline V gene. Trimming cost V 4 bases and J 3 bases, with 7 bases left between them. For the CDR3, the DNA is TGTGCCAGCAGTGGTGTTAGCTACGAGCAGTACTTC. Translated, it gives CASSGVSYEQYF.

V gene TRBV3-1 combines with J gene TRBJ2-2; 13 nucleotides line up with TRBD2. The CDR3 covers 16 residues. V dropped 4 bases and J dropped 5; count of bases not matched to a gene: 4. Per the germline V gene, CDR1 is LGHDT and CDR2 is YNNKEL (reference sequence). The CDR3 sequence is CASSPLAGGTTGELFF. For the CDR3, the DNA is TGTGCCAGCAGCCCACTAGCGGGAGGGACTACCGGGGAGCTGTTTTTT. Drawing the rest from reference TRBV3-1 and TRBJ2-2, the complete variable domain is DTAVSQTPKYLVTQMGNDKSIKCEQNLGHDTMYWYKQDSKKFLKIMFSYNNKELIINETVPNRFSPKSPDKAHLNLHINSLELGDSAVYFCASSPLAGGTTGELFFGEGSRLTVL.

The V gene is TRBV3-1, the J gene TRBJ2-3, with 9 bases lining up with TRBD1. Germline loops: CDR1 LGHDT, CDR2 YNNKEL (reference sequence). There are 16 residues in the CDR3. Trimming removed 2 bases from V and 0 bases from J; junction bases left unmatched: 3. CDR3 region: CASSQPGTGSTDTQYF. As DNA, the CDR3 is TGTGCCAGCAGCCAACCCGGGACAGGGAGCACAGATACGCAGTATTTT.

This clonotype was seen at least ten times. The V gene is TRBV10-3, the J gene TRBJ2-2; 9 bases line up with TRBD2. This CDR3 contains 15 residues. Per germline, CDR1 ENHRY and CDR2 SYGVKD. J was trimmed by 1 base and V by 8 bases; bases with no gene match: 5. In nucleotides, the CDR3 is TGTGCCATCTTCGATAGCGGGGGGAACACCGGGGAGCTGTTTTTT. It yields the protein CAIFDSGGNTGELFF.

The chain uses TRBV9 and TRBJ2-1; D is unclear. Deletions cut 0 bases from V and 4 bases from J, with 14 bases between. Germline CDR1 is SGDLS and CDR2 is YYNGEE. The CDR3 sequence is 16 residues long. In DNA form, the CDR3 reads TGTGCCAGCAGCGTAGGCGGCGGTCTATATTACAATGAGCAGTTCTTC. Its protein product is CASSVGGGLYYNEQFF. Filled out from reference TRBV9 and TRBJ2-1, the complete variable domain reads DSGVTQTPKHLITATGQRVTLRCSPRSGDLSVYWYQQSLDQGLQFLIQYYNGEERAKGNILERFSAQQFPDLHSELNLSSLELGDSALYFCASSVGGGLYYNEQFFGPGTRLTVL.